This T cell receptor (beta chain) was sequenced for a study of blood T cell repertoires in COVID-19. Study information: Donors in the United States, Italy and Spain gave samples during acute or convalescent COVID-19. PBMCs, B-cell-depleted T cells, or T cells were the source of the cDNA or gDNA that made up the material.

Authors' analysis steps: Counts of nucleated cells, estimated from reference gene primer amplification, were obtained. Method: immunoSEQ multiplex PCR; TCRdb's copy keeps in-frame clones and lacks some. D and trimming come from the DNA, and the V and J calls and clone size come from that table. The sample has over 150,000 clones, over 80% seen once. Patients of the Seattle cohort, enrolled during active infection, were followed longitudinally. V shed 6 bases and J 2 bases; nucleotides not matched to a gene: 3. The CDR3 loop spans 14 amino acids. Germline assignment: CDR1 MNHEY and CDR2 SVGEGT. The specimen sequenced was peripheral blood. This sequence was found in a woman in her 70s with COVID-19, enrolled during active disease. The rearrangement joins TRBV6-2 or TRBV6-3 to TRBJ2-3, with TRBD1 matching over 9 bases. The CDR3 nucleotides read TGTGCCAGCAGCGGACAGGGGACCACAGATACGCAGTATTTT. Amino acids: CASSGQGTTDTQYF.